What follows are 10 T cell receptor beta chains derived from one specimen sequenced in a study of T cells in tumors after PD-1 blockade. Produced via immunoSEQ multiplex PCR; TCRdb's table is partial and in-frame only. The table lists roughly 60,000 clones, 80% of them singletons. This material consisted of PBMCs, taken before anti-PD-1 treatment. These receptors originate from a human donor with basal cell carcinoma.

This rearrangement joins TRBV24-1 to TRBJ1-2; TRBD1 aligns across 9 bases. Germline V CDR1 and CDR2: KGHDR, SFDVKD. Unmatched junction bases numbered 11, after V lost 5 bases and J lost 5 bases. CDR3 size: 16 residues. CDR3 coding DNA: TGTGCCACCAGTGCTCTAGGGGGACAGGGTATTTATGGCTACACCTTC. Amino acid sequence: CATSALGGQGIYGYTF.

This clone was seen a single time. The genes are TRBV7-9 and TRBJ1-2; D possibly corresponds to TRBD1 (5 bases). CDR1 SEHNR and CDR2 FQNEAQ come from the germline V gene (reference sequence). The ends were cut back, 1 base at V and 4 bases at J, with 19 bases in the middle. CDR3 size: 17 residues. CDR3 sequence reads: CASSLVAGMGPGYGYTF. CDR3 nucleotide sequence: TGTGCCAGCAGCTTAGTGGCAGGGATGGGACCTGGCTATGGCTACACCTTC. Full variable domain (remainder filled in from reference TRBV7-9 and TRBJ1-2): DTGVSQNPRHKITKRGQNVTFRCDPISEHNRLYWYRQTLGQGPEFLTYFQNEAQLEKSRLLSDRFSAERPKGSFSTLEIQRTEQGDSAMYLCASSLVAGMGPGYGYTFGSGTRLTVV.

The genes are TRBV2 and TRBJ1-1; 8 bases map to TRBD1. The CDR3 is 16 amino acids. With V trimmed by 7 bases and J by 1 base, 11 bases remained unmatched. Germline CDR1 is SNHLY and CDR2 is FYNNEI. In nucleotides, the CDR3 is TGTGCCAGCAAGAGGACAGGGCTGACTCCGAACACTGAAGCTTTCTTT. Protein: CASKRTGLTPNTEAFF.

The genes are TRBV7-9 and TRBJ1-4; TRBD1 aligns across 9 bases. Germline CDR1 SEHNR, CDR2 FQNEAQ (reference sequence). Unmatched junction bases numbered 4, after V lost 5 bases and J lost 0 bases. The CDR3 is made up of 16 amino acids. The CDR3 is CASSPTGGATNEKLFF. The CDR3 DNA sequence: TGTGCCAGCAGCCCGACAGGGGGGGCAACTAATGAAAAACTGTTTTTT. The variable domain in full, with the rest retrieved from reference TRBV7-9 and TRBJ1-4, is DTGVSQNPRHKITKRGQNVTFRCDPISEHNRLYWYRQTLGQGPEFLTYFQNEAQLEKSRLLSDRFSAERPKGSFSTLEIQRTEQGDSAMYLCASSPTGGATNEKLFFGSGTQLSVL.

The table lists this clone with a count of one. The V and J genes are TRBV11-3 and TRBJ2-1; 9 bases are shared with TRBD1. The CDR3 loop spans 20 amino acids. Trimming cost V 5 bases and J 9 bases; bases outside gene matches: 26. Per the germline V gene, CDR1 is SGHNT and CDR2 is YENEEA. CDR3: CASSLTLYPGQGASGIEQFF. CDR3 nucleotides: TGTGCCAGCAGCCTCACACTCTATCCGGGACAGGGAGCCTCGGGGATTGAGCAGTTCTTC. The full variable domain, rest sourced from reference TRBV11-3 and TRBJ2-1, is EAGVVQSPRYKIIEKKQPVAFWCNPISGHNTLYWYLQNLGQGPELLIRYENEEAVDDSQLPKDRFSAERLKGVDSTLKIQPAELGDSAVYLCASSLTLYPGQGASGIEQFFGPGTRLTVL.

The V gene is TRBV2, the J gene TRBJ2-7, with D hard to call. CDR3 length: 13 amino acids. Germline V gene sequence: CDR1 SNHLY, CDR2 FYNNEI. The V end lost 6 bases, the J end lost 2 bases, and 11 bases lay between the germline ends. CDR3: CASSRPPPYEQYF. CDR3 nucleotides: TGTGCCAGCAGCCGGCCCCCCCCCTACGAGCAGTACTTC.

The rearrangement uses TRBV2 and TRBJ2-4, with 7 bases that match TRBD1. Per germline, CDR1 SNHLY and CDR2 FYNNEI. CDR3 size: 15 residues. V lost 7 bases, J lost 1 base, and 7 bases stayed unmatched. The CDR3, as DNA: TGTGCCAGCATCACAGGGGAAGGGGCCAAAAACATTCAGTACTTC. Its translation is CASITGEGAKNIQYF.

The chain is built from TRBV7-9 and TRBJ2-3; 8 bases fit TRBD2. J was trimmed by 2 bases and V by 5 bases; bases with no gene match: 9. CDR1 and CDR2 from the germline V gene are SEHNR and FQNEAQ (reference sequence). The CDR3 extends over 16 amino acids. The CDR3, as DNA: TGTGCCAGCAGCAGAGCGGGGGTGGTTCCCACAGATACGCAGTATTTT. Its translation: CASSRAGVVPTDTQYF.

The chain has TRBV2 and TRBJ2-7; no clear D. Per the germline V gene, CDR1 is SNHLY and CDR2 is FYNNEI. CDR3 length: 14 residues. V was clipped by 7 bases and J by 0 bases, with 13 bases between them. The CDR3 DNA is TGTGCCAGCACAAAGGATCTACTCTCCTACGAGCAGTACTTC. Protein product: CASTKDLLSYEQYF.

The count of this clone is one. The chain has TRBV4-1 and TRBJ2-7, with TRBD2 as a possible D gene (6 bases). CDR1 MGHRA and CDR2 YSYEKL come from the germline V gene. The CDR3 has 16 residues. Trimming took off 4 bases at V and 6 bases at J, with 22 bases between the two ends. CDR3 in amino acids: CASSPTPRRGDSEQYF. CDR3 nucleotide sequence: TGCGCCAGCAGCCCCACCCCCAGGCGGGGCGACAGCGAGCAGTACTTC.